These 28 T cell receptor beta chains were sequenced from one sample in a study of early T cells in non-severe SARS-CoV-2 infection. One entry per CDR3 protein, called by TCRdb with MiXCR from the 5' RACE reads. The table shows tens of thousands of distinct CDR3 sequences, with around 9.6% occurring only once. Specimen: whole blood, collected at baseline. The receptors were gathered from an adult who was a healthcare worker with PCR-confirmed SARS-CoV-2 infection or an uninfected control (not recorded which).

This clonotype has more than one count but fewer than ten. The chain has TRBV10-1 and TRBJ2-2; unclear D gene. Germline assignment: CDR1 WNHNN and CDR2 SYGVQD (reference sequence). The CDR3 is 13 amino acids. V lost 2 bases, J lost 4 bases, and 5 bases lay in between. This CDR3 is CASSETPTGELFF. In nucleotides, the CDR3 is TGCGCCAGCAGTGAGACGCCCACCGGGGAGCTGTTTTTT.

DNA for the CDR3: TGTGCCAGCAGGGGGCAGGGGCTTCAAGAAGCTTTCTTT. Protein product: CASRGQGLQEAFF. The chain uses TRBV5-6 and TRBJ1-1; D possibly corresponds to TRBD1 (6 bases). Germline V gene sequence: CDR1 SGHDT, CDR2 YYEEEE. The CDR3 runs 13 residues. V lost 5 bases and J 8 bases, leaving 16 bases between the germline ends.

This clonotype was seen at least ten times. This chain uses TRBV11-1 with TRBJ2-7, with 9 nucleotides matching TRBD1. The CDR3 runs 14 residues. CDR1 is SGHAT and CDR2 is FQDESV in the germline V gene (reference sequence). V lost 3 bases and J lost 2; bases outside the gene matches: 2. CDR3 bases: TGTGCCAGCAGCTTCAGACAGGGGGCCTACGAGCAGTACTTC. Protein: CASSFRQGAYEQYF.

This clonotype was recorded a few times. The chain couples TRBV5-8 to TRBJ1-3; tentative D call: TRBD1 (5 bases). CDR3 length equals 15 residues. Germline CDR1 SGHTS, CDR2 YDEGEE. The V and J ends lost 4 bases and 2 bases respectively, with 13 bases between them. The CDR3 here is CASSRTWGPGNTIYF. CDR3 DNA: TGTGCCAGCAGCCGGACATGGGGTCCTGGAAACACCATATATTTT.

This chain joins TRBV6-2 or TRBV6-3 and TRBJ2-4; 8 bases line up with TRBD1. Germline V lookup: CDR1 MNHEY, CDR2 SVGEGT. Losses at the gene ends were 5 bases for V and 0 bases for J; bases not matched to a gene: 6. The CDR3 has 16 amino acids. CDR3: CASSPGTGLAKNIQYF. In DNA form, the CDR3 reads TGTGCCAGCAGTCCCGGGACAGGCCTAGCCAAAAACATTCAGTACTTC.

The chain links TRBV6-1 to TRBJ2-7; TRBD1 aligns across 8 bases. Germline CDR1 reads MNHNS; CDR2 reads SASEGT. V dropped 7 bases and J dropped 3; count of bases not matched to a gene: 8. The CDR3 runs to 14 residues. CDR3 bases: TGTGCCAGCAACCGACAGGGGATTAACTACGAGCAGTACTTC. It is translated as CASNRQGINYEQYF.

This clonotype was detected ten times or more. The V gene is TRBV7-9, the J gene TRBJ2-1, with TRBD2 identical over 14 bases. The CDR3 sequence is 17 residues long. Germline assignment: CDR1 SEHNR and CDR2 FQNEAQ (reference sequence). Losses at the gene ends were 1 base for V and 9 bases for J; bases not matched to a gene: 8. The CDR3 loop reads CASSLGVGTSGSVEQFF. Written as DNA, the CDR3 is TGTGCCAGCAGCTTAGGGGTTGGGACTAGCGGGAGCGTTGAGCAGTTCTTC.

The sample holds a few counts of this clonotype. The chain employs TRBV7-2 and TRBJ1-1; D is undetermined. Deletions cut 0 bases from V and 4 bases from J, with 6 bases between. Germline CDR1 is SGHTA and CDR2 is FQGNSA. There are 13 residues in the CDR3. The CDR3 sequence is CASSLAGFTEAFF. In DNA, the CDR3 is TGTGCCAGCAGCTTAGCAGGATTCACTGAAGCTTTCTTT.

There are many counts of this clonotype. The V gene is TRBV7-2, the J gene TRBJ2-6, with TRBD1 identical over 7 bases. J lost 2 bases, V lost 4 bases, and 5 bases had no gene match. Per the germline V gene, CDR1 is SGHTA and CDR2 is FQGNSA. The CDR3 has 16 amino acids. This chain's CDR3 is CASSSRQGAGANVLTF. DNA of the CDR3: TGTGCCAGCAGCTCCCGACAGGGCGCTGGGGCCAACGTCCTGACTTTC.

V gene TRBV4-3 combines with J gene TRBJ1-2; 7 nucleotides match TRBD1. V gave up 2 bases and J gave up 4 bases; unmatched junction bases: 13. This CDR3 contains 17 residues. Germline V CDR1 and CDR2: LGHNA, YSLEER. In DNA, the CDR3 is TGCGCCAGCAGCCAATTGACAGGGACCTTAGGGGGCTATGGCTACACCTTC. As protein: CASSQLTGTLGGYGYTF.

There are a few counts of this clonotype. The chain has TRBV5-4 and TRBJ2-3, with 8 bases lining up with TRBD2. Unmatched junction bases numbered 2, after V lost 0 bases and J lost 5 bases. The CDR3 extends over 14 amino acids. CDR1 and CDR2 from the germline V gene are SGHNT and YYREEE (reference sequence). The CDR3 DNA follows: TGTGCCAGCAGCTTGGGACTAGCGAGAGATACGCAGTATTTT. Translation gives CASSLGLARDTQYF.

The table lists this clonotype with a few counts. The chain uses TRBV29-1 and TRBJ2-2, with 11 bases identical to TRBD1. The CDR3 runs to 14 residues. CDR1 SQVTM and CDR2 ANQGSEA come from the germline V gene. The V gene end was trimmed by 4 bases and the J gene end by 7 bases; junction bases not matched to a gene: 5. The CDR3 DNA reads as TGCAGCGTTGGGACAGGGGGCGGTGGCGGGGAGCTGTTTTTT. It translates to CSVGTGGGGGELFF.

This clonotype turned up a few times. J is TRBJ1-3 and V is TRBV7-2; D remains ambiguous. The germline gives CDR1 SGHTA, CDR2 FQGNSA. The length of the CDR3 is 14 residues. V shed 1 base and J shed 4 bases, with 8 bases lying between them. The DNA for the CDR3 is TGTGCCAGCAGCTTAGGGTGGCAGGGAAACACCATATATTTT. This sequence encodes CASSLGWQGNTIYF.

This clonotype was counted only a few times. The chain has TRBV2 and TRBJ2-3, with a tentative D call TRBD2 (7 bases). V lost 7 bases and J lost 2, with 13 bases in between. CDR3 length equals 14 residues. Germline V gene lookup returns CDR1 SNHLY and CDR2 FYNNEI. CDR3 coding DNA: TGTGCCAGCAATGATGCGGGGGCCACAGATACGCAGTATTTT. It is translated as CASNDAGATDTQYF.

This clonotype was counted at least ten times. The CDR3 loop reads CSARNPGQDFYGYTF. In nucleotides, the CDR3 is TGCAGTGCTAGGAACCCGGGACAGGACTTCTATGGCTACACCTTC. The chain carries TRBV20-1 and TRBJ1-2; the match to TRBD1 covers 8 bases. Per the germline V gene, CDR1 is DFQATT and CDR2 is SNEGSKA (reference sequence). V lost 3 bases, J lost 4 bases, and 10 bases stayed unmatched. This CDR3 spans 15 amino acids.

The chain has TRBV28 and TRBJ2-7, with D possibly TRBD1 on 5 matching bases. This CDR3 comprises 15 residues. Germline V lookup: CDR1 MDHEN, CDR2 SYDVKM. V was clipped by 1 base and J by 2 bases, with 12 bases between them. DNA of the CDR3: TGTGCCAGCAGTTTATTAGGGGTGGTTCCCTACGAGCAGTACTTC. Its translation is CASSLLGVVPYEQYF.

In its sample, this clonotype was seen a few times. The rearrangement joins TRBV6-1 to TRBJ1-2, with D perhaps matching TRBD1 (6 bases). The V end was cut by 5 bases, the J end by 7 bases, with 11 bases between. Germline V lookup: CDR1 MNHNS, CDR2 SASEGT. The CDR3 covers 12 residues. CDR3 sequence reads: CASSTRGGGYTF. CDR3 DNA: TGTGCCAGCAGTACCAGGGGAGGTGGCTACACCTTC.

This rearrangement joins TRBV7-6 to TRBJ1-1, with unresolved D. CDR3 size: 16 residues. Trimming removed 1 base at V and 5 bases at J, with 17 bases between. The V gene's germline CDR1 is SGHVS and CDR2 FNYEAQ. The CDR3 protein is CASSLGTDGSGTEAFF. The CDR3 DNA reads TGTGCCAGCAGCTTAGGGACTGACGGATCGGGGACTGAAGCTTTCTTT.

The chain links TRBV7-8 to TRBJ2-2, with D tentatively TRBD1 (7 bases). This CDR3 is built from 18 residues. Trimming shortened V by 0 bases and J by 0 bases, and 14 bases separated the two germline ends. Germline V gene sequence: CDR1 SGHVS, CDR2 FQNEAQ. The CDR3 sequence: CASSLARGTATNTGELFF. The CDR3 nucleotides are TGTGCCAGCAGCTTAGCGCGCGGGACAGCCACGAACACCGGGGAGCTGTTTTTT.

This clonotype was found a few times. The chain is built from TRBV29-1 and TRBJ1-1, with D maybe TRBD1 (5 bases). Per germline, CDR1 SQVTM and CDR2 ANQGSEA. Trimming took off 1 base at V and 11 bases at J, with 14 bases between the two ends. There are 12 residues in the CDR3. The CDR3 sequence is CSVEVGAGTAFF. The DNA for the CDR3 is TGCAGCGTTGAAGTAGGGGCAGGGACCGCTTTCTTT. Using reference TRBV29-1 and TRBJ1-1 for the parts outside the CDR3, the full variable domain is SAVISQKPSRDICQRGTSLTIQCQVDSQVTMMFWYRQQPGQSLTLIATANQGSEATYESGFVIDKFPISRPNLTFSTLTVSNMSPEDSSIYLCSVEVGAGTAFFGQGTRLTVV.

This clonotype was detected a few times. The chain is built from TRBV6-5 and TRBJ1-2; D remains unclear. In germline, CDR1 is MNHEY, CDR2 SVGAGI. The CDR3 runs to 12 residues. V lost 4 bases and J 4 bases, leaving 7 bases between the germline ends. CDR3 region: CASSSRIYGYTF. The CDR3 coding sequence is TGTGCCAGCAGTTCAAGGATCTATGGCTACACCTTC.

The sample holds a few counts of this clonotype. V gene TRBV29-1 combines with J gene TRBJ2-7, with 8 bases lining up with TRBD1. CDR1 is SQVTM, CDR2 ANQGSEA, per germline. CDR3 length equals 12 residues. After removal of 8 bases from V and 7 bases from J, the junction contained 10 bases not matched to a gene. The CDR3: CSTRTGPQEQYF. The CDR3 DNA sequence: TGCAGCACTCGGACAGGGCCTCAGGAGCAGTACTTC.

This clonotype has a handful of counts. CDR3 coding DNA: TGCAGTGCTAGTTTAGGGGGCCGCTATAGCAATCAGCCCCAGCATTTT. The encoded protein is CSASLGGRYSNQPQHF. The chain is built from TRBV20-1 and TRBJ1-5; 7 bases align to TRBD1. This CDR3 is built from 16 residues. The germline V gene encodes CDR1 DFQATT and CDR2 SNEGSKA (reference sequence). V shed 3 bases and J 0 bases; nucleotides not matched to a gene: 8.

This chain connects TRBV20-1 to TRBJ2-3; D possibly matches TRBD1 or TRBD2 (5 bases each). The V end was cut by 0 bases, the J end by 0 bases, with 16 bases between. CDR1 and CDR2 (germline): DFQATT, SNEGSKA (reference sequence). This CDR3 is built from 17 residues. The CDR3 reads CSARDPWGFTSTDTQYF. The CDR3 region has the DNA TGCAGTGCTAGAGACCCTTGGGGGTTTACTAGCACAGATACGCAGTATTTT.

This clonotype has a count of ten or more. V and J are TRBV2 and TRBJ2-2; 7 bases align to TRBD2. This CDR3 contains 13 residues. The germline CDR1 and CDR2 sequences are SNHLY and FYNNEI. CDR3 protein: CVSQGGSTGELFF. Written as DNA, the CDR3 is TGTGTCTCTCAGGGAGGGAGCACCGGGGAGCTGTTTTTT.

The rearrangement uses TRBV28 and TRBJ2-1; D unresolved. Germline-derived CDR1 and CDR2 are MDHEN and SYDVKM. This CDR3 is built from 14 residues. The germline V and J ends were trimmed by 5 bases and 6 bases, with 14 bases remaining between them. The CDR3 spells CASSPSTSGNEQFF. The CDR3 coding sequence is TGTGCCAGCAGTCCAAGTACGTCCGGCAATGAGCAGTTCTTC.

This clonotype appeared a few times. The V gene is TRBV6-1, the J gene TRBJ2-2, with 14 bases lining up with TRBD2. CDR1 is MNHNS, CDR2 SASEGT, per germline. Germline trimming cut 6 bases from V and 4 bases from J; bases unmatched to any gene: 19. CDR3 size: 21 residues. The CDR3, as DNA: TGTGCCAGCAGGGAAAAAGACAGGGGACTAGCGGGAGTGTGGATCACCGGGGAGCTGTTTTTT. This translates into CASREKDRGLAGVWITGELFF.

This clonotype was seen only a few times. This sequence joins TRBV7-2 and TRBJ2-5; no clear D. The V end lost 0 bases, the J end lost 1 base, and 9 bases lay between the germline ends. Germline V gives CDR1 SGHTA, CDR2 FQGNSA. The CDR3 is 15 amino acids. The CDR3 DNA sequence: TGTGCCAGCAGCTTAGCTCGGTACTCCCAAGAGACCCAGTACTTC. Residues: CASSLARYSQETQYF.